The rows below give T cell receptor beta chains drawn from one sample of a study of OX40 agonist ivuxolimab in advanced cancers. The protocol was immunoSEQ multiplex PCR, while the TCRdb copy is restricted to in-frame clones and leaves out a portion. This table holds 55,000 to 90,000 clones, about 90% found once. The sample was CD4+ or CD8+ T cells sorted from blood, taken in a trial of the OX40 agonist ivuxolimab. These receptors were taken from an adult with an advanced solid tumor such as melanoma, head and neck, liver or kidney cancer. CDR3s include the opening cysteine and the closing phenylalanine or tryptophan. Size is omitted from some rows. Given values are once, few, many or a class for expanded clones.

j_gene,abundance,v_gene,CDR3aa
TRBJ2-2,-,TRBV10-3,CAISGGRGIAGELFF
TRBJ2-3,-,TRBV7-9,CASSLRVFTDTQYF
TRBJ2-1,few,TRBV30,CAWTRTGRSSYNEQFF
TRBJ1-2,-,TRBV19,CASRLTVGYGYTF
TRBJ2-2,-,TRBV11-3,CASSLHGSGETGELFF
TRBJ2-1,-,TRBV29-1,CSVEVEGYNEQFF
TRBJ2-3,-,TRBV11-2,CASSLQGFTDTQYF
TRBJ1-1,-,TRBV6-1,CASSGQGRVEAFF
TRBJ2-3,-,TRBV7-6,CASSARGGGPYSTDTQYF
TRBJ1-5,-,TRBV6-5,CASIRQGSSNQPQHF
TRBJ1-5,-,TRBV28,CASSYHPGSVSNQPQHF
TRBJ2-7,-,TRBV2,CASSPDRVGYEQYF
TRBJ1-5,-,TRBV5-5,CASSFLGGNQPQHF
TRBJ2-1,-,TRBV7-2,CASRQGLYNEQFF
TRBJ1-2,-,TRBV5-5,CASGDYGYTF
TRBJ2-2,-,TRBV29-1,CSGRQLFTGELFF
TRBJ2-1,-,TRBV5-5,CASSFGSPQYNEQFF
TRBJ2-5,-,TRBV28,CARLGSAQETQYF
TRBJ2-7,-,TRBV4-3,CASSLGRGSSYEQYF
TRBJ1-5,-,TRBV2,CASSGGRDQPQHF
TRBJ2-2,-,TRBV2,CASSDFRELFF
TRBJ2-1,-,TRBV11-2,CASSLGLAGANEQFF
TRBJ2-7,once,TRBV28,CASGEGQSYEQYF
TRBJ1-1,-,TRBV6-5,CASSYSAMRNLAFF
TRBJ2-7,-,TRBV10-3,CAIHSGRDYEQYF
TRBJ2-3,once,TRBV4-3,CASSQDPNPADTQYF
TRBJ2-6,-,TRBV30,CAWSGGGSGANVLTF
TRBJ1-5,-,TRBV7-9,CASSSPTGSGPGPQHF
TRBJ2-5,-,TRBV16,CASSQGETQYF
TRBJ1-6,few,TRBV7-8,CASSLAGRSPLHF
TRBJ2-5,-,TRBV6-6,CASSLQNRGWETQYF
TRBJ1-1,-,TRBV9,CASSDRSGTYTEAFF
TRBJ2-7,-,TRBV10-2,CASKTGQYF
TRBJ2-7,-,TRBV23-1,CASSLRLSRAPYEQYF
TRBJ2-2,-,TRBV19,CASSIGAGQGYTGELFF
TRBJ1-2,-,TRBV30,CAWSILLDRFYTF
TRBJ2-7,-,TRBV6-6,CASSPGAGRQYF
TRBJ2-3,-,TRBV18,CASSSLSGRRADTQYF
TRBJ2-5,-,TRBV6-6,CASSYQQGETQYF
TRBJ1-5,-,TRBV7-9,CASSLSSSNQPQHF
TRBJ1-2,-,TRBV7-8,CASSLERARVNGYTF
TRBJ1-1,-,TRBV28,CASSPLGQGKGTEAFF
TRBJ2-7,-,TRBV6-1,CASSSLAGVGEQYF
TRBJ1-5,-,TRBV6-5,CASSRTRNQPQHF
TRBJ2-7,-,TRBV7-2,CASSPRQGAYEQYF
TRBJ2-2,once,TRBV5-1,CASRGVNANTGELFF
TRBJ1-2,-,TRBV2,CASSRRPGPRANYGYTF